What follows is one TCR beta chain and its context. Its target antigen remains unknown. These data belong to a study of T cells expressing NK-cell markers (dated by TCRdb to the early 2020s). Study-wide context: TCR beta-chain repertoires were profiled in sorted CD3+CD56+NKG2C+, CD3+CD56+NKG2C- and CD3+CD56-NKG2C+ T-cell subsets from several donors. The libraries were sequenced on Illumina HiSeq 2000/2500, MiSeq or NextSeq, producing 2 x 150 bp reads. Randomly selected healthy volunteers, three men and five women, were used as the eight sequenced donors. Seven of the eight sequenced donors were HCMV-seropositive and one was HCMV-seronegative. The research as a whole found: Those dominant clonotypes were again the most abundant among CD3+CD56-NKG2C+ cells in a few donors, at about 25-60.1%. It remained unclear whether the expanded NKG2C-expressing T cell clones were specific for HCMV antigens. In roughly six donors, the dominant CD3+CD56+NKG2C+ clonotypes ranked among the top 10 CD8+ clonotypes, making up about 1.0-8% of CD8+ T cells.

To determine HCMV serostatus, a commercial ELISA kit was used to detect HCMV-specific IgG in serum. Ficoll density gradient centrifugation was used to isolate peripheral blood mononuclear cells from blood. Instrument on record: Illumina HiSeq 2000. TCR beta cDNA libraries were prepared using 5'RACE template switching, which introduced a universal primer site and unique molecular identifiers. Priming for cDNA synthesis came from the TCR beta constant segment, and two successive PCR amplification steps followed. The authors' pipeline ran thus. Reads were demultiplexed and grouped by UMI with MIGEC, and clonotypes were assembled and quantified with MiTCR. To remove erroneous sequences, TCR cDNA sequences were retained only when supported by two or more reads. Downstream repertoire analysis used the tcR package, and clonotypes were matched across fractions by CDR3 nucleotide sequence plus V segment. VDJmatch was used to annotate antigen specificity against VDJdb, with one amino acid substitution allowed in CDR3. TCRdb reprocessed the reads into one record per CDR3 protein sequence, lacking DNA. The V and J calls follow TCRdb's processing rather than the paper's. The table kept for this sample lists approximately 380,000 distinct CDR3 sequences. The ten largest clones add up to 5.2% of the sample.

The CDR3 covers 18 residues, taking in both the cysteine and the phenylalanine. No DNA is given. As encoded in the germline V gene, CDR1 is MGHRA while CDR2 is YSYEKL. The chain links TRBV4-1 with TRBJ2-6. The specimen sequenced was blood T cells: a sorted CD56 or NKG2C T cell subset, CD4+ or CD8+ T cells, or bulk PBMC T cells (not recorded which). The sequence was collected from a man between 18 and 69 years old in good health. The CDR3 protein: CASSQTRPNYSGANVLTF.